This T cell receptor (beta chain) was observed in a study of T cell clones after liver transplantation. Measured with immunoSEQ multiplex PCR; TCRdb has only the in-frame clones, and not every one. This table has approximately 5,000 clones, 35% to 50% appearing once. Proliferating CFSE-low MLR cells were sequenced to define alloreactive TCRbeta sequences. The CDR3 is 15 amino acids. CDR1 and CDR2 (germline): SGDLS, YYNGEE. Germline trimming cut 0 bases from V and 6 bases from J; bases unmatched to any gene: 6. By sample share, this clone is medium-sized. The antigen remains unidentified. V usage is TRBV9 and J usage is TRBJ2-4; 7 nucleotides line up with TRBD1. The sequence derives from a human patient who received a liver transplant. Some T cells here may be from the graft donor. The sequenced material came from CD4+ T cells from cultured PBMCs. The CDR3 here is CASSVGGQPRNIQYF. The DNA for the CDR3 is TGTGCCAGCAGCGTAGGGGGACAGCCCAGAAACATTCAGTACTTC. The entire variable domain, with the rest obtained from reference TRBV9 and TRBJ2-4, is as follows: DSGVTQTPKHLITATGQRVTLRCSPRSGDLSVYWYQQSLDQGLQFLIQYYNGEERAKGNILERFSAQQFPDLHSELNLSSLELGDSALYFCASSVGGQPRNIQYFGAGTRLSVL.